This TCR beta chain was retrieved from a study of siplizumab effects on memory and regulatory T cells. Study-level points and caveats: Proliferating siplizumab-culture Tregs lacked confirmation of suppressive function.

Details on this clone: Its antigen is still unknown.

For three donor pairs, CD4+ naive/memory and CD8+ naive/effector-memory/TEMRA unstimulated subsets were also sequenced. Libraries were prepared by immunoSEQ multiplex PCR; TCRdb keeps only in-frame clonotypes and omits some of them. The table lists approximately 60,000 clones, around three quarters of them singletons. Trimming removed 6 bases from V and 9 bases from J; junction bases left unmatched: 10. Germline values: CDR1 MNHEY, CDR2 SVGAGI. There are 14 residues in the CDR3. The chain links TRBV6-5 to TRBJ1-2, with 10 bases matching TRBD1. The clonotype was recovered from a human donor in good health. The sample comprised memory CD4+ T cells sorted from blood. CDR3 nucleotides: TGTGCCAGCAGCACCCCCGGGACAGGGGAGAGCTACACCTTC. It yields the protein CASSTPGTGESYTF.